This T cell receptor (beta chain) was recovered during a study of HIV-infected patients and healthy controls (dated by TCRdb to between 2013 and 2015). For the study in its entirety: The question the study tested was whether immune perturbation and reconstitution could be captured by deep TCR repertoire sequencing of small blood samples from HIV patients. Study-wide findings and limitations: By Jaccard index and by the count of highly shared sequences, healthy controls shared more CDR3s between individuals than HIV+ patients did. Unequal numbers of distinct sequences between patients and controls complicated comparisons, and size-matching overweighted rare events from HIV-infected data. MAIT cell alpha-chain CDR3s were present at high frequency in healthy controls but severely depleted in HIV+ repertoires. The apparent post-therapy recovery of the Gini index in HIV-infected patients was not reproduced in size-matched repertoire data. HIV-infected repertoires had significantly higher mean Gini indices than controls, possibly reflecting oligoclonality. Processing included only sixteen HIV-infected individuals, and this was regarded by the authors as a major limit on how widely the findings apply. During therapy, a significant decrease in frequency was seen for HIV-associated CDR3s, whereas no significant change was found for CMV-associated CDR3s, although most of them became more frequent. The study cohorts differed slightly in age and sex profile, but those differences did not account for the observed differences in diversity. Healthy control repertoires showed roughly threefold more distinct CDR3s and higher Shannon diversity than untreated HIV+ repertoires. Sequencing depth was restricted by the use of whole blood, which also prevented the dynamics of distinct T-cell subpopulations from being separated. Donor HLA types were not determined in the study. Eight alpha and eight beta V genes showed significantly different mean usage between HIV-infected patients and controls. The pairing of alpha and beta chains was not determined in the samples.

SuperScript III was used to reverse transcribe 500 ng RNA with primers targeting the alpha and beta constant regions. Alpha and beta chain libraries were generated separately via chain-specific third strand synthesis with multiplexing indices. In the protocol, all rearrangements within a chain were amplified with a single primer pair so that primer bias was avoided, and molecular barcodes were added to each cDNA molecule. The SP2 sequencing primer site and a random hexamer were carried on a 5' RACE adapter, to which purified cDNA was joined by T4 RNA Ligase 1. Second strand synthesis was primed from the SP2 site with Phusion polymerase, using slow temperature ramps to favor optimal annealing. Two random hexamer sequences, both added before amplification and joined together, made up the 12-nucleotide barcode of each molecule. A brief initial PCR introduced P5 and P7 adapter elements together with a second index, and a 23-cycle amplification PCR using P5s and P7 primers was subsequently performed. Libraries received approximately 25 PCR cycles in total, were quantified on a Qubit, sized on a Bioanalyzer, and diluted to approximately 3.9 nM. Sequencing of the normalized libraries was performed on an Illumina MiSeq with 2 x 250 paired-end kits. Reverse transcription reactions were cleaned up on MinElute columns and eluted into 9.5 to 10 ul Tris-Cl. Adapter ligations were incubated for 23 hours at 16 degrees C and subsequently purified with AMPure XP beads at a 1:1 ratio. On the study's bioinformatics: Demultiplexed FASTQ files were processed with a modified Decombinator by which V, J, insert and barcode information was output. Sequences sharing a barcode but differing from the dominant sequence were discarded as errors, and barcodes clustered at Levenshtein distance 3 were counted to estimate original cDNA molecules. For downstream analyses, the R packages ineq, vegan, igraph and RCytoscape were used, along with IMGT nomenclature and CDR3 definitions. To avoid skew from clonal expansion, each TCR was counted once, and V gene usage was computed over distinct sequences. Whenever two unique CDR3 amino acid sequences within a donor differed by a single Levenshtein edit, similarity networks linked them. In the repertoires, a search was made for a compiled set of published HIV-specific CDR3s (more than 85 alpha, several hundred beta) and CMV-specific CDR3s (approximately 13 alpha, 253 beta). Random subsampling to size-matched repertoires demonstrated that the decreased diversity in patients did not result from their lower sequence numbers. In-frame beta chains were kept once TCRdb had trimmed the public reads at Q25 with fastp and called clones with MiXCR. Duplicate CDR3 protein sequences are folded into a single record with the most common DNA and genes. The V and J calls were determined by TCRdb, not by the authors. For this sample there are around 19,000 distinct CDR3 sequences; approximately 9% appear just once. Around 2.5% of the sample goes to the ten largest clones.

As encoded in the germline V gene, CDR1 is SGHVS while CDR2 is FNYEAQ. The cysteine opens and the phenylalanine closes a CDR3 of 16 amino acids. The retained sequence is limited to the CDR3, 48 bases, with the frame set at the first base. This clonotype was seen repeatedly, ten times or more. Its antigen is unknown. One junction end disagrees with the germline gene, perhaps due to a read error. Since whole blood was used without any cell fractionation, the repertoire reflected all peripheral T cells in unsorted form. Around ten uninfected healthy donors were sampled as controls, four of whom were sampled twice roughly twelve weeks apart. For RNA extraction, 2 to 2.5 ml of peripheral blood was collected into Tempus tubes. Residual genomic DNA was removed with the TURBO-DNase kit and globin mRNA was depleted with GLOBINclear.

Sequencing was performed on blood. The receptor chain draws on TRBV7-6 and TRBJ2-3; 7 bases in the middle match TRBD2. The TCR comes from an adult in good health. For the CDR3, the sequence is CASSVASGGFTDTQYF. In nucleotides, the sequence is TGTGCCAGCAGCGTAGCTAGCGGAGGCTTCACAGATACGCAGTATTTT.